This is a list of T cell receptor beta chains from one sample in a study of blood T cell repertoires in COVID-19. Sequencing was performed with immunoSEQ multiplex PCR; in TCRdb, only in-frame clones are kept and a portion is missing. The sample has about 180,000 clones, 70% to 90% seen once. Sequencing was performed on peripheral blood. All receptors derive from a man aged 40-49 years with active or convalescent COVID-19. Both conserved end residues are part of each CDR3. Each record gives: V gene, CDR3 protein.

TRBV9,CASSVVSDTEAFF
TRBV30,CAWSEGGGWETQYF
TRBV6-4,CASSEGGPGELFF
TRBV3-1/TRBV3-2,CASSQGHSSGGPAPDHNEKLFF
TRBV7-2,CASSLVASGGSGKFF
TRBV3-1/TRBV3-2,CASSQGTGSPKEYF
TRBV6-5,CASSSSGNYGYTF
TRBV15,CATSRDPRILAGNIQYF
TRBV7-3,CASSLIGGEETQYF
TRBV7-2,CASSTRQGTNIQYF
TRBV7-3,CASSTRQGNTEAFF
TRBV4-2,CASSQEWKGENEQYF
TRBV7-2,CASSPGIVYGYTF
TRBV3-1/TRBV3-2,CASSQARYEQYF
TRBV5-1,CASSPPMGRQETQYF
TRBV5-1,CASSLAGGTQQYF
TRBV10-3,CAISRTQGFGGTGELFF
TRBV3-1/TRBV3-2,CASSQSEGLNTEAFF
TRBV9,CASSGALAGGEQFF
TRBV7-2,CASSSRTISSYEQYF
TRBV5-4,CASRLAGGLRSTDTQYF
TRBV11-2,CASTQGGTQYF
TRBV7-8,CASSLAVTAAYGYTF
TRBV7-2,CASSHRAPGVSSGANVLTF
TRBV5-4,CASSLRGGKYYGYTF
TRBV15,CATSRDPDSYNSPLHF
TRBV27,CASSWTGTLGNTEAFF
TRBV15,CATSNPAGYGYTF
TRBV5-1,CASSLDLNGGTEAFF
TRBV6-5,CASTTGQGANYGYTF
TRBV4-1,CASSQDIAGGPETQYF
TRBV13,CASSSGDRVPFF
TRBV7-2,CASSSFGQGEDYGYTF
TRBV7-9,CASSLARTAHEAFF
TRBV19,CATHPGGGRGYTF
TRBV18,CASSPLGTGGADTQYF
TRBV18,CASSLPGQGSSQPQHF
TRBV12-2,CASRFLRGGSGGPFTFYEQYF
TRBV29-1,CSAAQEINSPLHF
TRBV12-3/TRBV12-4,CASSLGGDYGYTF
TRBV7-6,CASSLGTSGGTDTQYF